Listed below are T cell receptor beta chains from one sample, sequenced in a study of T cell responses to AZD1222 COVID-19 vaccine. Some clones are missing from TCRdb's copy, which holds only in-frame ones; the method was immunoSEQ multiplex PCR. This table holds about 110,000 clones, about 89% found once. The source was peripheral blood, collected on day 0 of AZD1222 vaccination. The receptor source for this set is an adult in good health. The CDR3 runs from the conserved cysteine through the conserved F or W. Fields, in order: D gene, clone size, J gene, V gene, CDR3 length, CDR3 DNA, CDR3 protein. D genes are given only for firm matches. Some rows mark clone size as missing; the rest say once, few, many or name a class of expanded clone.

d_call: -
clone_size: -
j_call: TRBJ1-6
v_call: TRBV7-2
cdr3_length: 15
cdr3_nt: TGTGCCAGCAGCCTAGCCGGACAGTATAATTCACCCCTCCACTTT
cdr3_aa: CASSLAGQYNSPLHF

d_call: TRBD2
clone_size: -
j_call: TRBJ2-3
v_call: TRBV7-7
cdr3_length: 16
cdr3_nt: TGTGCCAGCAGCTTAGCCGTCGGGAGGGCGACAGATACGCAGTATTTT
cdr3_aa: CASSLAVGRATDTQYF

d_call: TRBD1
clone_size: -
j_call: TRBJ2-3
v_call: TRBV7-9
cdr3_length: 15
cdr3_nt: TGTGCCAGCCAAGGGGGCTTGCTCCGCACAGATACGCAGTATTTT
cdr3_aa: CASQGGLLRTDTQYF

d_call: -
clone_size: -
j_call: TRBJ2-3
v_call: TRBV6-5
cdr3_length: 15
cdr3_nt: TGTGCCAGCAGCCCGTCCCGGGCATCCACAGATACGCAGTATTTT
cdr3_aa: CASSPSRASTDTQYF

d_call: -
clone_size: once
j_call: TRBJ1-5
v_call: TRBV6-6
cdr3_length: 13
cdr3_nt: TGTGCCAGCAGTTATGCCCGCGCCGGGCCCCAGCATTTT
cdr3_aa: CASSYARAGPQHF

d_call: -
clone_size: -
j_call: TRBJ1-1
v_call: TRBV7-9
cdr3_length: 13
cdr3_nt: TGTGCCAGCAGTTCTCCCTTGGACACTGAAGCTTTCTTT
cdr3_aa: CASSSPLDTEAFF

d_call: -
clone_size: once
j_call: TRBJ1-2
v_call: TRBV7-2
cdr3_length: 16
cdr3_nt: TGTGCCAGCAGCTTAGTGCTGACCGACCCCTATGGAGGCTACACCTTC
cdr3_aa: CASSLVLTDPYGGYTF

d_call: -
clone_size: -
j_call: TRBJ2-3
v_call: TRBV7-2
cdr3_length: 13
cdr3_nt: TGTGCCAGCAGCTGGATGGAATCTGATACGCAGTATTTT
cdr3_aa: CASSWMESDTQYF

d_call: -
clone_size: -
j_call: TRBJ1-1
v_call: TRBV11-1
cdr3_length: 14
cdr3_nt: TGTGCCAGCAGCTTCTGGGAGGCGAACACTGAAGCTTTCTTT
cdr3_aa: CASSFWEANTEAFF

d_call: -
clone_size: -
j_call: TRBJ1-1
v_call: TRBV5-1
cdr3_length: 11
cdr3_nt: TGCGCCAGCGGGGACTACACTGAAGCTTTCTTT
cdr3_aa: CASGDYTEAFF

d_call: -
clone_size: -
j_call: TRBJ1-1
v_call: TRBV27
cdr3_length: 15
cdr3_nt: TGTGCCAGCAGTTTATTCCTAGGGGGAAGGGCTGAAGCTTTCTTT
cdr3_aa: CASSLFLGGRAEAFF

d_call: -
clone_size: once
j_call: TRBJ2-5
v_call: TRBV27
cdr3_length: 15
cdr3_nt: TGTGCCAGCAGTTTCCGCGGCCTGGCGCAAGAGACCCAGTACTTC
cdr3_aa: CASSFRGLAQETQYF

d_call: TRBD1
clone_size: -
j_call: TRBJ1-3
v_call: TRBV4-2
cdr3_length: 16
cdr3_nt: TGTGCCAGCAGCCAAGATAGGGGACAGGCTGGAAACACCATATATTTT
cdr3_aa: CASSQDRGQAGNTIYF

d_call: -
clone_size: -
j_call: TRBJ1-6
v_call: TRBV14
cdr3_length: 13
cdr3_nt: TGTGCCAGCAGCCCGAACAGGGTTAGGGCCCTCCACTTT
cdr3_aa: CASSPNRVRALHF

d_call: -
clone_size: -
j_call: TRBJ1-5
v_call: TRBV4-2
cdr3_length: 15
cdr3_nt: TGTGCCAGCAGCCAAGGAAGTTATAGCAATCAGCCCCAGCATTTT
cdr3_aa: CASSQGSYSNQPQHF

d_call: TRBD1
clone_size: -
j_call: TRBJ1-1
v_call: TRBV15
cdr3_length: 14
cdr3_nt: TGTGCCACCTTAGGGGACAGGGGGATCACTGAAGCTTTCTTT
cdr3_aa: CATLGDRGITEAFF

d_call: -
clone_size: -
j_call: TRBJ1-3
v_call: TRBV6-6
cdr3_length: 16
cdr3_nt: TGTGCCAGCAGTTACTCGGTTAAGGCCTCTGGAAACACCATATATTTT
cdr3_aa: CASSYSVKASGNTIYF

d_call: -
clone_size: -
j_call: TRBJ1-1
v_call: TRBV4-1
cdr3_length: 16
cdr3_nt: TGCGCCAGCAGCCTTAGTCTCGTAAAAATGAACACTGAAGCTTTCTTT
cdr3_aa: CASSLSLVKMNTEAFF

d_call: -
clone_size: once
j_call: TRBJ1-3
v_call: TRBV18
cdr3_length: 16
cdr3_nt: TGTGCCAGCTCAGAATCCTGGGACCCCTCTGGAAACACCATATATTTT
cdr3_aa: CASSESWDPSGNTIYF

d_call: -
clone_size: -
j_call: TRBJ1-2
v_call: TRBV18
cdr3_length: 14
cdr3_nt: TGTGCCAGCTCACTCGCCTCAGGGTTGGATGGCTACACCTTC
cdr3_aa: CASSLASGLDGYTF

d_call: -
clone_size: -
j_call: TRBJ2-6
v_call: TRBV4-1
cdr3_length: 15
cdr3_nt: TGCGCCAGCAGCCAAGCTAGGGCTGGGGCCAACGTCCTGACTTTC
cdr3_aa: CASSQARAGANVLTF

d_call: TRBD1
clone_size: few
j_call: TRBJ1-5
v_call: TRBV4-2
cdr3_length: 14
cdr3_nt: TGTGCCAGCAGCCAAAACAGGGGGTATCAGCCCCAGCATTTT
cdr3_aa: CASSQNRGYQPQHF

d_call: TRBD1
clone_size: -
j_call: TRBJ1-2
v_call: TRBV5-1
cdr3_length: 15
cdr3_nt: TGCGCCAGCAGCTTGGGAGCAGGGGGCGCAGATGGCTACACCTTC
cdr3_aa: CASSLGAGGADGYTF

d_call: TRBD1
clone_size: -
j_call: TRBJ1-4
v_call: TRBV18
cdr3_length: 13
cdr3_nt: TGTGCCAGCTCACTAGGACAGGATGGAAAACTGTTTTTT
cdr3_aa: CASSLGQDGKLFF

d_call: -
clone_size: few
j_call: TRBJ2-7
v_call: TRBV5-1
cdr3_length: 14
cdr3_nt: TGCGCCAGCAGCTTGACCAGGGAGCCTAGGGAGCAGTACTTC
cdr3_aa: CASSLTREPREQYF

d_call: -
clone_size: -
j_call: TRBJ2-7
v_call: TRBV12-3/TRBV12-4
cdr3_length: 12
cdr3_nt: TGTGCCAGCAGCCGCCAGGGGCCCGAGCAGTACTTC
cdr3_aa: CASSRQGPEQYF

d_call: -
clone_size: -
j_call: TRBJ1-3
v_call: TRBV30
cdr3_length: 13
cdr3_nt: TGTGCCTGGGAGCTAGCATCTGGAAACACCATATATTTT
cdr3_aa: CAWELASGNTIYF

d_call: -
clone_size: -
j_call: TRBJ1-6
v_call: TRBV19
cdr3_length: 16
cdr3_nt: TGTGCCAGTAGTGTATCAGGAGGGCAGGGTGTTTCACCCCTCCACTTT
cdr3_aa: CASSVSGGQGVSPLHF

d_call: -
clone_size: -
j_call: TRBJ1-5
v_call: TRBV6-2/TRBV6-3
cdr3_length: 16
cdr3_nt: TGTGCCAGCAGCCCACCGAATTATGACGATACGGGGCCCCAGCATTTT
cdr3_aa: CASSPPNYDDTGPQHF

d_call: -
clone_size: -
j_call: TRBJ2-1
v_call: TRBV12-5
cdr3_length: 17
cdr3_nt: TGTGCTAGTGGTTCCGGAATAGCGGAAAACCTCTACAATGAGCAGTTCTTC
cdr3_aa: CASGSGIAENLYNEQFF

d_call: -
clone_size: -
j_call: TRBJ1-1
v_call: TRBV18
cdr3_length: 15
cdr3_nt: TGTGCCAGCTCACCACCGACTCATACCCTCACTGAAGCTTTCTTT
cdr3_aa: CASSPPTHTLTEAFF

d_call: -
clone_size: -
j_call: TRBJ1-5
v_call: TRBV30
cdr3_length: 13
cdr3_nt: TGTGCCTGGTCGGGAGGGCAGGACCAGCCCCAGCATTTT
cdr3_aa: CAWSGGQDQPQHF